The 30 T cell receptor beta chains given below trace back to one sample, sequenced in a study of blood T cell repertoires in COVID-19. TCRdb's table, derived via immunoSEQ multiplex PCR, lists solely in-frame clones and lacks some. The sample records 250,000 to 300,000 clones, 89% being singletons. The sample was peripheral blood. All receptors come from a middle-aged woman who had recovered from COVID-19.

This chain connects TRBV7-9 to TRBJ2-2; 7 bases align to TRBD2. This CDR3 contains 12 residues. The V gene end was trimmed by 3 bases and the J gene end by 16 bases; junction bases not matched to a gene: 8. Germline CDR1 is SEHNR and CDR2 is FQNEAQ (reference sequence). The CDR3 reads CASSFTGRGPFF. CDR3 DNA: TGTGCCAGCAGCTTCACGGGGAGGGGTCCGTTTTTT.

The rearrangement links TRBV10-3 to TRBJ2-5; 9 nucleotides agree with TRBD1. This CDR3 is 13 amino acids long. Germline values: CDR1 ENHRY, CDR2 SYGVKD. Trimming removed 4 bases from V and 3 bases from J; junction bases left unmatched: 0. For the CDR3, the DNA is TGTGCCATCAGTGGGGACAGGGAAGAGACCCAGTACTTC. This sequence encodes CAISGDREETQYF.

The chain uses TRBV20-1 and TRBJ2-6; D gene ambiguous. Per germline, CDR1 DFQATT and CDR2 SNEGSKA (reference sequence). This CDR3 spans 11 amino acids. Trimming took off 5 bases at V and 5 bases at J, with 4 bases between the two ends. This CDR3 is CSASWANVLTF. The CDR3 DNA reads TGCAGTGCTTCCTGGGCCAACGTCCTGACTTTC.

The genes are TRBV28 and TRBJ1-1, with 8 bases that match TRBD1. The CDR3 is 16 residues long. J gave up 3 bases and V 8 bases, and 14 bases lay outside the gene matches. The V gene's germline CDR1 is MDHEN and CDR2 SYDVKM. CDR3 sequence reads: CASGHPLTGEDTEAFF. DNA for the CDR3: TGTGCCAGCGGACACCCACTGACAGGGGAAGACACTGAAGCTTTCTTT.

V gene TRBV19 combines with J gene TRBJ2-1, with TRBD1 matching over 8 bases. After removal of 6 bases from V and 7 bases from J, the junction contained 8 bases not matched to a gene. CDR3 length: 14 residues. In germline, CDR1 is LNHDA, CDR2 SQIVND (reference sequence). The CDR3 region has the DNA TGTGCCAGTAGACGACAGGGGACCTTAAATGAGCAGTTCTTC. Its protein product is CASRRQGTLNEQFF.

J is TRBJ2-7 and V is TRBV2, with D maybe TRBD1 (6 bases). The V and J ends lost 8 bases and 4 bases respectively, with 18 bases between them. Germline lookup yields CDR1 SNHLY and CDR2 FYNNEI. The CDR3 runs to 14 residues. CDR3 bases: TGTGCCAGCCGAAGCGCCGGGACAACATACGAGCAGTACGTC. Amino acids: CASRSAGTTYEQYV.

J is TRBJ2-1 and V is TRBV7-2; tentatively, D is TRBD2 (5 bases). The V gene lost 0 bases and the J gene lost 5 bases, with 11 bases spanning the gap. This CDR3 spans 15 amino acids. Germline V lookup: CDR1 SGHTA, CDR2 FQGNSA. The CDR3 sequence is CASSLANTRNNEQFF. In DNA form, the CDR3 reads TGTGCCAGCAGCTTAGCCAACACTAGGAACAATGAGCAGTTCTTC.

V is TRBV7-9 and J is TRBJ1-4, with 9 bases identical to TRBD1. CDR1 is SEHNR and CDR2 is FQNEAQ in the germline V gene (reference sequence). The CDR3 loop spans 17 amino acids. V dropped 6 bases and J dropped 8; count of bases not matched to a gene: 16. DNA for the CDR3: TGTGCCAGCAGTATAAACCCTAGGGGGACAGGGTACGAAAAACTGTTTTTT. This encodes CASSINPRGTGYEKLFF.

Worth noting for this clone: Other DNA variants within this sample encode the same CDR3. The CDR3 DNA is TGTGCCAGCAGCTACAGGGGGACAGATACGCAGTATTTT. As protein: CASSYRGTDTQYF. The chain employs TRBV6-5 and TRBJ2-3; 8 nucleotides align to TRBD1. The CDR3 extends over 13 amino acids. Per germline, CDR1 MNHEY and CDR2 SVGAGI. Trimming removed 6 bases from V and 3 bases from J; junction bases left unmatched: 2.

This chain joins TRBV11-2 and TRBJ1-3, with 7 bases matching TRBD1. Losses at the gene ends were 5 bases for V and 2 bases for J; bases not matched to a gene: 6. The CDR3 runs 15 residues. CDR1 is SGHAT and CDR2 is FQNNGV in the germline V gene. The CDR3 sequence: CASSKLQGTGNTIYF. The CDR3 nucleotides are TGTGCCAGCAGCAAATTACAGGGGACTGGAAACACCATATATTTT.

The chain couples TRBV2 to TRBJ2-7, with TRBD2 as a possible D gene (6 bases). The CDR3 has 13 amino acids. The ends were cut back, 4 bases at V and 4 bases at J, with 11 bases in the middle. Germline CDR1 is SNHLY and CDR2 is FYNNEI. The CDR3: CASSAGTDYEQYV. CDR3 DNA sequence: TGTGCCAGCAGTGCCGGGACTGATTACGAGCAGTACGTC.

This rearrangement joins TRBV24-1 to TRBJ2-6; 8 bases fit TRBD1. Germline CDR1 reads KGHDR; CDR2 reads SFDVKD. Germline trimming cut 9 bases from V and 4 bases from J; bases unmatched to any gene: 10. The length of the CDR3 is 16 residues. CDR3 amino acids: CATGYRGTSGANVLTF. CDR3 DNA: TGTGCCACCGGATACAGGGGGACCTCGGGGGCCAACGTCCTGACTTTC.

This clone was detected only a few times. The CDR3 DNA is TGTGCCAGCAGCCCCGGGGAAGCCTACGAGCAGTACGTC. Translating it yields CASSPGEAYEQYV. The chain joins TRBV11-3 to TRBJ2-7; a possible D gene is TRBD2 (5 bases). Germline lookup yields CDR1 SGHNT and CDR2 YENEEA. This CDR3 spans 13 amino acids. Trimming took off 5 bases at V and 2 bases at J, with 10 bases between the two ends.

The CDR3 DNA is TGTGCCAGTGGACAGGGAGGGTATGGCTACACCTTC. Its translation: CASGQGGYGYTF. The chain uses TRBV19 and TRBJ1-2; 8 bases are a match to TRBD1. The ends lost 8 bases at V and 5 bases at J; junction bases unmatched: 4. CDR3 size: 12 residues. The V gene's germline CDR1 is LNHDA and CDR2 SQIVND (reference sequence).

The CDR3 loop is CAQGTPANEKLFF. The CDR3, as DNA: TGTGCCCAGGGGACGCCAGCTAATGAAAAACTGTTTTTT. The gene calls are TRBV21-1 and TRBJ1-4; the table gives TRBD1 as D, unverified against the DNA. TRBV21-1 constitutes a pseudogene. The CDR3 is 13 residues long.

This clone was recorded a few times. This chain links TRBV6-5 with TRBJ2-7; 7 positions match TRBD1. The ends lost 6 bases at V and 1 base at J; junction bases unmatched: 3. The germline CDR1 and CDR2 sequences are MNHEY and SVGAGI. The CDR3 length is 13 residues. CDR3 sequence: CASRRQGSYEQYF. CDR3 bases: TGTGCCAGCAGAAGACAGGGTTCCTACGAGCAGTACTTC.

This clone was found once. The rearrangement links TRBV28 to TRBJ2-4; TRBD2 agrees at 10 bases. Germline CDR1 reads MDHEN; CDR2 reads SYDVKM. The CDR3 extends over 15 amino acids. Losses at the gene ends were 4 bases for V and 4 bases for J; bases not matched to a gene: 4. The CDR3 coding sequence is TGTGCCAGCAGTTCGGCTAGCGGGGGAAAAAACATTCAGTACTTC. Amino acid sequence: CASSSASGGKNIQYF.

The chain combines TRBV11-2 with TRBJ2-2, with 15 bases aligning to TRBD2. The CDR3 totals 15 residues. With V trimmed by 5 bases and J by 8 bases, 3 bases remained unmatched. CDR1 SGHAT and CDR2 FQNNGV come from the germline V gene. CDR3 bases: TGTGCCAGCAGCCGCGGGACTAGCGGGAGGGGGGAGCTGTTTTTT. This sequence encodes CASSRGTSGRGELFF.

CDR3 coding DNA: TGTGCCTGGAGGGCGGACTCGGAGACCCAGTACTTC. This codes for CAWRADSETQYF. This chain connects TRBV30 to TRBJ2-5; possible D gene TRBD2, 5 bases. Trimming took off 3 bases at V and 5 bases at J, with 10 bases between the two ends. Germline lookup yields CDR1 GTSNPN and CDR2 SVGIG (reference sequence). The CDR3 has 12 amino acids.

This chain connects TRBV28 to TRBJ2-5; 12 positions agree with TRBD2. In germline, CDR1 is MDHEN, CDR2 SYDVKM. CDR3 length equals 15 residues. V was pared by 6 bases and J by 5 bases, with 7 bases of the junction left unmatched. The CDR3 DNA is TGTGCCAGCAGGGCTAGCGGGGGGGGTCCCGAGACCCAGTACTTC. This encodes CASRASGGGPETQYF.

This rearrangement joins TRBV18 to TRBJ2-1, with 14 bases aligning to TRBD2. From germline, CDR1 is KGHSH and CDR2 LQKENI. The CDR3 covers 19 residues. Trimming at V came to 0 bases and at J to 1 base, leaving 5 bases not matched to a gene. The CDR3 DNA is TGTGCCAGCTCACCACCCGGACTAGCGGGAGGTGGTTCCTACAATGAGCAGTTCTTC. Protein product: CASSPPGLAGGGSYNEQFF.

The J gene is TRBJ2-6, the V gene TRBV5-1; D is perhaps TRBD1 (6 bases). Germline V CDR1 and CDR2: SGHRS, YFSETQ. V was shortened by 4 bases and J by 1 base, with 21 bases between the two germline ends. The CDR3 is 19 residues long. Here the CDR3 DNA reads TGCGCCAGCAGCAAAGAACAGGGATCAGCTTTGTCTGGGGCCAACGTCCTGACTTTC. It translates to CASSKEQGSALSGANVLTF.

This clone occurred once. The chain has TRBV14 and TRBJ1-6; maybe TRBD1 (5 bases). V lost 3 bases and J lost 9, with 30 bases in between. There are 20 residues in the CDR3. Per germline, CDR1 SGHDN and CDR2 FVKESK. DNA for the CDR3: TGTGCCAGCAGCCAGACAGCCCCAATAGACAGAAGGTTTTCTGGTTCACCCCTCCACTTT. It is translated as CASSQTAPIDRRFSGSPLHF.

V usage is TRBV12-3 or TRBV12-4 and J usage is TRBJ1-5; D perhaps matches TRBD1 (5 bases). Trimming left V 5 bases short and J 3 bases short, with 8 bases between. CDR3 length equals 13 residues. CDR3 sequence reads: CASSRGLNQPQHF. Written as DNA, the CDR3 is TGTGCCAGCAGTCGGGGACTCAATCAGCCCCAGCATTTT.

J is TRBJ1-1 and V is TRBV5-1; the match to TRBD1 covers 7 bases. CDR3 length equals 16 residues. Trimming cost V 4 bases and J 8 bases; bases outside gene matches: 17. CDR1 is SGHRS and CDR2 is YFSETQ in the germline V gene. The CDR3 DNA reads as TGCGCCAGCAGCCGTAACCGGGACAGTACAGAATTGGAAGCTTTCTTT. It specifies CASSRNRDSTELEAFF.

The chain couples TRBV5-1 to TRBJ1-1; tentatively, D is TRBD1 (5 bases). This CDR3 comprises 13 residues. Trimming left V 5 bases short and J 1 base short, with 9 bases between. From germline, CDR1 is SGHRS and CDR2 YFSETQ. For the CDR3, the DNA is TGCGCCAGCAGGCAGGGAACGAACACTGAAGCTTTCTTT. The encoded protein is CASRQGTNTEAFF.

In DNA form, the CDR3 reads TGTGCCAGCAGCTTGGTCTATCGGGGCACTGAAGCTTTCTTT. It specifies CASSLVYRGTEAFF. The rearrangement joins TRBV5-8 to TRBJ1-1; D unresolved. Germline V gives CDR1 SGHTS, CDR2 YDEGEE. CDR3 length: 14 amino acids. Trimming removed 0 bases at V and 4 bases at J, with 10 bases between.

The count of this clone is one. The chain is built from TRBV29-1 and TRBJ2-3; TRBD2 matches at 12 bases. Germline V gene data show CDR1 as SQVTM and CDR2 as ANQGSEA. V was clipped by 8 bases and J by 0 bases; unmatched bases: 6. This CDR3 is 15 amino acids long. This CDR3 reads CSLAGGTSSTDTQYF. The CDR3 bases are TGCAGCCTAGCGGGAGGGACCTCTAGCACAGATACGCAGTATTTT.

This chain joins TRBV11-3 and TRBJ2-1; D might be TRBD2 (5 bases). This CDR3 comprises 15 residues. The V end was cut by 5 bases, the J end by 0 bases, with 11 bases between. Germline assignment: CDR1 SGHNT and CDR2 YENEEA. The CDR3 nucleotides are TGTGCCAGCAGCCTCGACTACGGCTCCTACAATGAGCAGTTCTTC. Its translation: CASSLDYGSYNEQFF.

V and J are TRBV6-2 or TRBV6-3 and TRBJ1-5, with D maybe TRBD1 (6 bases). CDR1 and CDR2 from the germline V gene are MNHEY and SVGEGT. The CDR3 consists of 14 residues. Trimming cost V 2 bases and J 6 bases, with 11 bases left between them. CDR3 bases: TGTGCCAGCAGTTACGTGGCAGGGGCTCAGCCCCAGCATTTT. It codes for CASSYVAGAQPQHF.